The next 26 T cell receptor beta chains were all read from a single sample in a study of radiotherapy plus CTLA-4 blockade in lung cancer. Assay used: immunoSEQ multiplex PCR; TCRdb lists only in-frame clones, some missing. The data show around 30,000 clones, 60% to 80% seen once. The sample consisted of peripheral blood, taken from a patient treated with radiotherapy plus ipilimumab. The origin of the receptors is a human donor with non-small cell lung cancer whose response to radiotherapy plus ipilimumab could not be evaluated.

The chain has TRBV5-1 and TRBJ2-2, with 12 bases lining up with TRBD2. CDR1 is SGHRS and CDR2 is YFSETQ in the germline V gene. This CDR3 comprises 17 residues. The junction had 9 bases not matched to a gene; V was cut back by 9 bases and J by 0 bases. The CDR3 loop reads CATDRTSGKPNTGELFF. CDR3 nucleotide sequence: TGCGCCACCGACCGGACTAGCGGGAAGCCGAACACCGGGGAGCTGTTTTTT.

This clone was picked up one time. V and J are TRBV30 and TRBJ2-5; 7 bases line up with TRBD2. The CDR3 covers 14 residues. Trimming cost V 1 base and J 6 bases; bases outside gene matches: 8. Germline V gene lookup returns CDR1 GTSNPN and CDR2 SVGIG (reference sequence). CDR3 protein: CAWSEELAMKTQYF. For the CDR3, the DNA is TGTGCCTGGAGTGAAGAACTAGCGATGAAGACCCAGTACTTC.

This chain joins TRBV7-9 and TRBJ2-2; tentative D call: TRBD2 (6 bases). The CDR3 extends over 14 amino acids. V lost 8 bases to trimming and J lost 4 bases, with 14 bases between them. Germline CDR1 and CDR2: SEHNR and FQNEAQ (reference sequence). The DNA of the CDR3 is TGTGCCAGCCACCATGGGGGGACCACCGGGGAGCTGTTTTTT. It is translated as CASHHGGTTGELFF.

This rearrangement joins TRBV29-1 to TRBJ2-2, with 7 positions matching TRBD2. The CDR3 covers 15 residues. After removal of 6 bases from V and 7 bases from J, the junction contained 14 bases not matched to a gene. CDR1 is SQVTM and CDR2 is ANQGSEA in the germline V gene. The chain's CDR3 is CSVASRPQRGGELFF. In DNA form, the CDR3 reads TGCAGCGTGGCCAGCCGCCCCCAGCGGGGCGGGGAGCTGTTTTTT.

This rearrangement joins TRBV5-6 to TRBJ1-2; D is uncertain. Trimming left V 4 bases short and J 4 bases short, with 14 bases between. Per germline, CDR1 SGHDT and CDR2 YYEEEE. The CDR3 is made up of 14 amino acids. CDR3 amino acids: CASSPEQFAYGYTF. DNA of the CDR3: TGTGCCAGCAGCCCTGAACAGTTTGCCTATGGCTACACCTTC.

The rearrangement links TRBV6-4 to TRBJ2-3; maybe TRBD2 (5 bases). The CDR3 runs 13 residues. CDR1 and CDR2 from the germline V gene are MRHNA and SNTAGT. V gave up 5 bases and J gave up 2 bases, with 8 bases separating them. The CDR3 DNA reads TGTGCCAGCAGTCACCGGGACACAGATACGCAGTATTTT. This sequence encodes CASSHRDTDTQYF.

The CDR3 is CASSPTSTGTPNEQYF. The CDR3 DNA is TGCGCCAGCAGCCCGACCTCCACCGGGACTCCGAACGAGCAGTACTTC. The genes are TRBV5-1 and TRBJ2-7; tentatively, D is TRBD2 (6 bases). The germline CDR1 and CDR2 sequences are SGHRS and YFSETQ. The CDR3 is 16 residues long. Trimming removed 4 bases from V and 5 bases from J, with 22 bases in between.

This clone turned up a few times. CDR3 DNA: TGTGCCAGCAGTCCGGGACAGGGGGCGAGGACTGAAGCTTTCTTT. Protein sequence: CASSPGQGARTEAFF. V gene TRBV27 combines with J gene TRBJ1-1; TRBD1 aligns across 12 bases. The germline V gene encodes CDR1 MNHEY and CDR2 SMNVEV (reference sequence). Trimming removed 5 bases from V and 5 bases from J; junction bases left unmatched: 6. The CDR3 totals 15 residues.

The chain recombines TRBV5-1 with TRBJ1-5, with D possibly being TRBD1 (6 bases). Germline CDR1 reads SGHRS; CDR2 reads YFSETQ. This CDR3 region has 17 residues. V lost 3 bases, J lost 1 base, and 17 bases lay in between. CDR3 loop: CASSSGPGGASNQPQHF. The CDR3 DNA reads as TGCGCCAGCAGCTCCGGACCGGGGGGCGCGAGCAATCAGCCCCAGCATTTT.

This chain links TRBV7-8 with TRBJ2-2, with a possible D match to TRBD2 (6 bases). The CDR3 extends over 13 amino acids. Trimming cost V 6 bases and J 4 bases, with 9 bases left between them. Germline CDR1 SGHVS, CDR2 FQNEAQ. The CDR3 bases are TGTGCCAGCAGAGGAGGGCTCACCGGGGAGCTGTTTTTT. Its protein is CASRGGLTGELFF.

V is TRBV19 and J is TRBJ2-5; maybe TRBD1 (7 bases). The end of the DNA aligns better with TRBJ2-7, so the J call may be wrong. Germline CDR1 and CDR2: LNHDA and SQIVND (reference sequence). The CDR3 has 15 amino acids. The CDR3 sequence: CASSMYAGQSYEQYF. The CDR3 region has the DNA TGTGCCAGTAGTATGTACGCGGGACAGTCCTACGAGCAGTACTTC.

The CDR3 here is CASSTSGLAGGKETQYF. CDR3 sequence (DNA): TGTGCCAGTAGCACGTCAGGACTAGCGGGAGGGAAAGAGACCCAGTACTTC. The chain couples TRBV19 to TRBJ2-5; TRBD2 matches at 15 bases. Germline-derived CDR1 and CDR2 are LNHDA and SQIVND (reference sequence). This CDR3 contains 17 residues. The V and J ends lost 6 bases and 3 bases, in that order; junction bases with no gene match: 8.

CDR3 sequence reads: CASSFNRGTTDTQYF. Written as DNA, the CDR3 is TGTGCCAGCAGCTTCAACCGGGGGACCACAGATACGCAGTATTTT. The rearrangement uses TRBV11-2 and TRBJ2-3; tentative D call: TRBD2 (6 bases). CDR1 is SGHAT and CDR2 is FQNNGV in the germline V gene. The ends were cut back, 3 bases at V and 2 bases at J, with 12 bases in the middle. This CDR3 has 15 residues.

This chain links TRBV5-1 with TRBJ2-7; 10 bases fit TRBD2. There are 16 residues in the CDR3. The germline CDR1 and CDR2 sequences are SGHRS and YFSETQ. Unmatched junction bases numbered 4, after V lost 0 bases and J lost 1 base. The CDR3 is CASSLGRTSGSYEQYF. CDR3 bases: TGCGCCAGCAGCTTGGGGCGGACTAGCGGATCCTACGAGCAGTACTTC.

This clone has only a few counts. The chain employs TRBV5-1 and TRBJ2-2; 10 bases agree with TRBD1. Per germline, CDR1 SGHRS and CDR2 YFSETQ. CDR3 size: 16 residues. The ends lost 0 bases at V and 6 bases at J; junction bases unmatched: 5. CDR3 sequence reads: CASSLATGTGAGELFF. CDR3 sequence (DNA): TGCGCCAGCAGCTTGGCAACCGGGACAGGGGCCGGGGAGCTGTTTTTT.

This sequence joins TRBV4-1 and TRBJ2-2, with a weak D call TRBD2 (5 bases). This CDR3 has 18 amino acids. Trimming took 0 bases from V and 7 from J, leaving 21 bases between them. CDR1 and CDR2 from the germline V gene are MGHRA and YSYEKL. CDR3 coding DNA: TGCGCCAGCAGCCAAGAAATCCCCAACGGGCTCCGGGGCGGGGAGCTGTTTTTT. This encodes CASSQEIPNGLRGGELFF.

The chain combines TRBV28 with TRBJ1-2; D is perhaps TRBD1 (5 bases). The V end was cut by 3 bases, the J end by 5 bases, with 13 bases between. Germline CDR1 and CDR2: MDHEN and SYDVKM. CDR3 length: 14 residues. CDR3 loop: CASSFGAGWYGYTF. CDR3 nucleotides: TGTGCCAGCAGTTTTGGGGCAGGGTGGTATGGCTACACCTTC.

With respect to this clone: Relative to the germline gene, one junction end is altered; a read error may explain this. This rearrangement joins TRBV5-4 to TRBJ2-5; no reliable D call. The CDR3 runs to 14 residues. The V gene's germline CDR1 is SGHNT and CDR2 YYREEE (reference sequence). CDR3: CASSQVAVQETQYF. CDR3 bases: TGCGCCAGCAGCCAAGTCGCAGTCCAAGAGACCCAGTACTTC.

The chain couples TRBV11-2 to TRBJ2-5; D is undetermined. This CDR3 has 13 amino acids. Germline V CDR1 and CDR2: SGHAT, FQNNGV. V gave up 5 bases and J gave up 2 bases, with 9 bases separating them. The CDR3 DNA follows: TGTGCCAGCAGCCTTAGTATTCAAGAGACCCAGTACTTC. Amino acids: CASSLSIQETQYF.

The rearrangement joins TRBV7-2 to TRBJ2-7, with D perhaps matching TRBD2 (6 bases). This CDR3 region has 15 residues. Germline CDR1 SGHTA, CDR2 FQGNSA. Trimming took off 4 bases at V and 2 bases at J, with 15 bases between the two ends. The chain's CDR3 is CASSSGLSLTYEQYF. Here the CDR3 DNA reads TGTGCCAGCAGCTCGGGACTTTCTTTAACCTACGAGCAGTACTTC.

The chain couples TRBV18 to TRBJ2-5, with D maybe TRBD1 (7 bases). The V and J ends lost 5 bases and 5 bases respectively, with 21 bases between them. The germline V gene has CDR1 KGHSH and CDR2 LQKENI. The CDR3 covers 16 residues. The CDR3 nucleotides read TGTGCCAGCTCATCCAGGGGGGCAGAGAGAAGGGAGACCCAGTACTTC. Protein: CASSSRGAERRETQYF.

This clone was recorded once. This chain connects TRBV9 to TRBJ2-1; TRBD2 agrees at 10 bases. The CDR3 length is 17 residues. CDR1 and CDR2 (germline): SGDLS, YYNGEE. After removal of 4 bases from V and 8 bases from J, the junction contained 15 bases not matched to a gene. CDR3: CASSRSSAGGRADEQFF. The CDR3 DNA is TGTGCCAGCAGCCGTTCTTCAGCGGGAGGGCGAGCGGATGAGCAGTTCTTC.

The chain has TRBV6-6 and TRBJ1-1; 8 nucleotides agree with TRBD1. This CDR3 is 15 amino acids long. Germline assignment: CDR1 MNHNY and CDR2 SVGAGI (reference sequence). J was trimmed by 0 bases and V by 5 bases; bases with no gene match: 5. In DNA form, the CDR3 reads TGTGCCAGCAGTGATGGGACAGGAGTGAACACTGAAGCTTTCTTT. Translation gives CASSDGTGVNTEAFF.

The chain has TRBV7-9 and TRBJ2-1; D is unclear. This CDR3 region has 15 residues. V shed 3 bases and J shed 2 bases, with 11 bases lying between them. Germline V lookup: CDR1 SEHNR, CDR2 FQNEAQ (reference sequence). The CDR3 nucleotides are TGTGCCAGCAGCTTTGGAGTAATCACCTACAATGAGCAGTTCTTC. This codes for CASSFGVITYNEQFF.

This chain links TRBV10-3 with TRBJ2-4, with 11 bases lining up with TRBD2. Germline CDR1 and CDR2: ENHRY and SYGVKD. V lost 7 bases, J lost 5 bases, and 1 base stayed unmatched. This CDR3 comprises 13 residues. In DNA, the CDR3 is TGTGCCATCAAGGGACTAGCGGAAAACATTCAGTACTTC. Its protein product is CAIKGLAENIQYF.

V gene TRBV19 combines with J gene TRBJ1-1; TRBD1 is a possible D gene (6 bases). The CDR3 consists of 15 residues. V was trimmed by 6 bases and J by 1 base, leaving 15 bases between them. Germline-derived CDR1 and CDR2 are LNHDA and SQIVND (reference sequence). The CDR3 DNA follows: TGTGCCAGTAGATTCATTAGCAGGGGGAACACTGAAGCTTTCTTT. Amino acid sequence: CASRFISRGNTEAFF. Using reference TRBV19 and TRBJ1-1 for the parts outside the CDR3, the full variable domain is DGGITQSPKYLFRKEGQNVTLSCEQNLNHDAMYWYRQDPGQGLRLIYYSQIVNDFQKGDIAEGYSVSREKKESFPLTVTSAQKNPTAFYLCASRFISRGNTEAFFGQGTRLTVV.